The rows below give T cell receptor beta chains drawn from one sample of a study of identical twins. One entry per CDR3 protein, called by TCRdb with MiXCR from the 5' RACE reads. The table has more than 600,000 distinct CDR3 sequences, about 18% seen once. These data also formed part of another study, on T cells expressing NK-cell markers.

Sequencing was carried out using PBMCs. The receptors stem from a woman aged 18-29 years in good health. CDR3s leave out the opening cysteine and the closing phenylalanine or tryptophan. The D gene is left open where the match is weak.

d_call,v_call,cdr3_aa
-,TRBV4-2,ASKTRDEQF
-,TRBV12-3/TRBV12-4,ASSSRQVYEQY
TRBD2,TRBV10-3,AISSGLAGVYNEQF
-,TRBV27,ASSWVGSYEQY
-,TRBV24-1,ATSDPHDTQY
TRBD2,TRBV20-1,SVPRPGLTSYEQY
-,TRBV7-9,ASSFGSHSGANVLT
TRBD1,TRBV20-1,SAASRDRNTEAF
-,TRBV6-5,ASGEGWKQY
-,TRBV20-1,SACPSWNEKLF
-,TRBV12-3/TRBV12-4,ASSRDAFGANILT
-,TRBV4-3,ASIPSRDHQETQY
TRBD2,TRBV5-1,ASSPTSGSYEQF
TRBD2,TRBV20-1,SARIAGGRSTDTQY
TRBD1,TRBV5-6,ASRMDRAYGYT
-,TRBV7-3,ASSRGRISSYNEQF
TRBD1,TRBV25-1,ASSERTGGRGYGYT
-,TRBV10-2,ASASTGSSYNEQF
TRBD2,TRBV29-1,SVGTSGGPGELF
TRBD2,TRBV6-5,ASSYSASGRKNEQF
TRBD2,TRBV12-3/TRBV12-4,ASRTGLETDTQY
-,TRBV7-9,ASSSRDNGLNYGYT
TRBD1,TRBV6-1,ASSLFLTGVEQY
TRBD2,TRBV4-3,ASSQSSGLVGETQY
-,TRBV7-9,AVWGGYTDTQY
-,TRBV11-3,ASSTAQGSTDTQY
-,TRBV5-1,ASNPRALMNTEAF
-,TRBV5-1,ASSFRAGPNEQF
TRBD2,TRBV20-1,SAGISGRDTDTQY
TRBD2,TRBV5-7,ASSPVRLASGRVRQETQY
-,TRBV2,ASSEIRLYGYT
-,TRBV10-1,ASSDGQGRTDTQY
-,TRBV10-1,ASSDSEETQY
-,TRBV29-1,SVSSKLAYGYT
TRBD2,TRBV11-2,ASSPPVGLAGGFSTDTQY
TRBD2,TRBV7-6,ASNSPPGLAGVSYEQY
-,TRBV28,ASRRTRVKLRETQY
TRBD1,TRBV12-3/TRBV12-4,ASSYRPGTGNSPLH
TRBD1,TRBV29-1,SVETDRAYEQY
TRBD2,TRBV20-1,SGLAGLYEQY
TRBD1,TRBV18,ASSPVEGQDLANYGYT
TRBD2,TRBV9,ASGGSGSSTDTQY
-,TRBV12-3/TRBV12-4,ASSPTPPYGYT
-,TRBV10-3,AIKARAGITDTQY
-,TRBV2,ASSPAQETQY
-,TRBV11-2,ASSLDAGTETQY
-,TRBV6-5,ASSYLGGSGLVAEQF
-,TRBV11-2,ASSSSVRGGEQF
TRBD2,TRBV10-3,AISTSAFSYNEQF
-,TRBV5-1,ASRFEQPYEQY
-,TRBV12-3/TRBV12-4,ASTYNGVNEQY
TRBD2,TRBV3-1,ASTLAGGPYEQY
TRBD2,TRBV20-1,SATTSGSIDTQY
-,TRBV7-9,ASSLDTRHEAF
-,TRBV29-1,SVEYGGTQY
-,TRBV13,ASSTTRGAYEQY
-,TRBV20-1,SASPSPGDTQY
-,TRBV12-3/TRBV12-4,ASSLGLTEAF
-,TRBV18,ASSPARRGNTYNEQF
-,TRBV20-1,SARDWAGNYGYT